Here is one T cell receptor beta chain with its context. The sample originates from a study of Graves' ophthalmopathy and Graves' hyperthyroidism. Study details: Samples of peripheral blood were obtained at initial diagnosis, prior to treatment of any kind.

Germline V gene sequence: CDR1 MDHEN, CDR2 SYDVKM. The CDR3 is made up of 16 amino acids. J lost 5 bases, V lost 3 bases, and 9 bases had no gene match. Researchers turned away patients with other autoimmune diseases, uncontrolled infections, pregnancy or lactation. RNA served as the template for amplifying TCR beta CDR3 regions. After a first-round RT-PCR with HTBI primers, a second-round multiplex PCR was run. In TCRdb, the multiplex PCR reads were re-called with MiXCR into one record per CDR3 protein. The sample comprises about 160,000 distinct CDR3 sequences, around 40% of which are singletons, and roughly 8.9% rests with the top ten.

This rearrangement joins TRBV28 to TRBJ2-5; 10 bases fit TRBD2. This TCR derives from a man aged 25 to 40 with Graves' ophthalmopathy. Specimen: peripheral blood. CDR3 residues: CASSLTASGGRETQYF. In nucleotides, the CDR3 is TGTGCCAGCAGTTTGACAGCTAGCGGGGGCCGGGAGACCCAGTACTTC.